This T cell receptor beta chain is from a study of beta chain features in type 1 diabetes. General observations from the study: Fewer junction insertions and more nucleotide deletions appeared in type 1 diabetes patients. Type 1 diabetes patients had moderately but significantly shorter TCRB CDR3s in all four CD4+ subsets. Although PCR might favor shorter templates, it would do so equally in patients and controls.

The V gene lost 3 bases and the J gene lost 4 bases, with 7 bases spanning the gap. The germline V gene encodes CDR1 GTSNPN and CDR2 SVGIG (reference sequence). CDR3 length: 11 amino acids. In regard to this clone: Its antigen remains unidentified.

Expressed TCRB transcripts were sequenced because the entire RNA isolate underwent reverse transcription. The assay was immunoSEQ multiplex PCR, and TCRdb's table has in-frame clones only and misses some. The sample holds about 360,000 clones, around 12% seen once. In all sorted populations, purity surpassed 95%. The TCR originated in a young man in good health. Source material: naive CD4+ T cells from blood. The rearrangement joins TRBV30 to TRBJ2-7; D uncertain. The CDR3 spells CAWRSGYEQYF. The CDR3 region has the DNA TGTGCCTGGAGATCGGGTTACGAGCAGTACTTC.